This T cell receptor beta chain was found in a study of T cells in Graves' hyperthyroidism and ophthalmopathy. Germline CDR1 reads LGHDT; CDR2 reads YNNKEL (reference sequence). This CDR3 is 16 amino acids long. V was shortened by 0 bases and J by 2 bases, with 13 bases between the two germline ends. This clonotype was counted ten times or more. Researchers amplified the TCR beta CDR3 regions from RNA transcripts. The HTBI primer set served for first-round RT-PCR of the TCR CDR3. TCRdb re-analysed the multiplex PCR reads in MiXCR, keeping a single row per CDR3 protein. The data show 450,000 to 600,000 distinct CDR3 sequences, about 14% seen once. Newly diagnosed hyperthyroidism, duration under 2 months, in patients aged 18 to 65.

The receptor's source is a woman aged 40 to 50 with Graves' hyperthyroidism. Sequencing was performed on blood. The chain has TRBV3-1 and TRBJ1-1, with unresolved D. The CDR3 here is CASSQELGSINTEAFF. The CDR3 DNA sequence: TGTGCCAGCAGCCAAGAGTTGGGCAGTATAAACACTGAAGCTTTCTTT.